Below are 28 T cell receptor beta chains sequenced from a single sample in a study of T cell changes during pregnancy in multiple sclerosis. Sequencing used immunoSEQ multiplex PCR; TCRdb keeps in-frame clones, though not all of them. The sample yields about 75,000 clones, 85% to 95% seen once. Sequencing was performed on CD4+ T cells from peripheral blood mononuclear cells, taken after pregnancy. These receptors came from a female donor with multiple sclerosis, enrolled in a pregnancy study.

V usage is TRBV28 and J usage is TRBJ1-2; 7 bases align to TRBD1. V was pared by 7 bases and J by 2 bases, with 4 bases of the junction left unmatched. Germline lookup yields CDR1 MDHEN and CDR2 SYDVKM. This CDR3 contains 13 residues. The DNA of the CDR3 is TGTGCCAGCAAAAGGGACAGCAACTATGGCTACACCTTC. This codes for CASKRDSNYGYTF.

The rearrangement uses TRBV19 and TRBJ2-3; 8 nucleotides align to TRBD2. The germline V gene encodes CDR1 LNHDA and CDR2 SQIVND (reference sequence). Unmatched junction bases numbered 6, after V lost 10 bases and J lost 0 bases. This CDR3 has 14 amino acids. In nucleotides, the CDR3 is TGTGCCACCACGGGAGGGACTAGCACAGATACGCAGTATTTT. Its protein is CATTGGTSTDTQYF.

The chain joins TRBV18 to TRBJ1-1; no clear D gene. V shed 2 bases and J shed 5 bases, with 6 bases lying between them. Germline assignment: CDR1 KGHSH and CDR2 LQKENI. This CDR3 is 12 amino acids long. CDR3 sequence reads: CASSPSRTEAFF. CDR3 nucleotides: TGTGCCAGCTCACCATCTCGGACTGAAGCTTTCTTT.

This chain joins TRBV5-1 and TRBJ1-3; D unresolved. From germline, CDR1 is SGHRS and CDR2 YFSETQ. The CDR3 contains 13 residues. V lost 1 base and J lost 4, with 6 bases in between. The DNA of the CDR3 is TGCGCCAGCAGCTTGATAGCCGGAAACACCATATATTTT. The encoded protein is CASSLIAGNTIYF.

The chain recombines TRBV10-3 with TRBJ2-7; a possible D gene is TRBD2 (6 bases). The V and J ends lost 8 bases and 2 bases respectively, with 10 bases between them. This CDR3 contains 12 residues. The V gene's germline CDR1 is ENHRY and CDR2 SYGVKD. CDR3 region: CAIGRDAYEQYF. CDR3 DNA: TGTGCCATCGGGCGGGATGCCTACGAGCAGTACTTC.

This clone appeared a single time. The CDR3 bases are TGTGCCAGCAGGGAAGCGGGAGGGGTCAGCGGGGAGCTGTTTTTT. Translation: CASREAGGVSGELFF. J is TRBJ2-2 and V is TRBV7-2, with 10 bases fitting TRBD2. V shed 6 bases and J 7 bases; nucleotides not matched to a gene: 8. CDR1 and CDR2 from the germline V gene are SGHTA and FQGNSA. The CDR3 totals 15 residues.

This chain uses TRBV4-1 with TRBJ1-4; 7 bases are shared with TRBD1. V gave up 6 bases and J gave up 3 bases; unmatched junction bases: 4. In germline, CDR1 is MGHRA, CDR2 YSYEKL. The CDR3 is made up of 14 amino acids. In DNA form, the CDR3 reads TGCGCCAGCAGGAAACAGGGGCCTAATGAAAAACTGTTTTTT. It translates to CASRKQGPNEKLFF.

V and J are TRBV27 and TRBJ2-2; 7 bases are shared with TRBD2. The CDR3 spans 14 residues. CDR1 MNHEY and CDR2 SMNVEV come from the germline V gene (reference sequence). V dropped 3 bases and J dropped 4; count of bases not matched to a gene: 2. The CDR3 nucleotides are TGTGCCAGCAGTTTTTCGGGAGGCACCGGGGAGCTGTTTTTT. Its translation: CASSFSGGTGELFF.

The J gene is TRBJ1-5, the V gene TRBV19; the D gene is possibly TRBD1 (6 bases). The CDR3 runs 15 residues. Trimming cost V 5 bases and J 4 bases, with 15 bases left between them. Looked up from germline, CDR1 is LNHDA and CDR2 is SQIVND (reference sequence). This CDR3 is CASSPPQQGNQPQHF. CDR3 nucleotides: TGTGCCAGTAGTCCACCCCAACAGGGAAATCAGCCCCAGCATTTT.

This clone has more than one count but fewer than ten. The chain is built from TRBV5-1 and TRBJ1-1; D call uncertain. CDR1 is SGHRS and CDR2 is YFSETQ in the germline V gene. The CDR3 covers 13 residues. V was cut by 0 bases and J by 1 base, with 4 bases left in between. CDR3 bases: TGCGCCAGCAGCTTGGAAGCGAACACTGAAGCTTTCTTT. Translated, it gives CASSLEANTEAFF.

The rearrangement joins TRBV10-3 to TRBJ2-3; TRBD2 might be the D (6 bases). Trimming shortened V by 3 bases and J by 0 bases, and 16 bases separated the two germline ends. Germline V gene lookup returns CDR1 ENHRY and CDR2 SYGVKD. CDR3 length: 17 residues. The CDR3 nucleotides read TGTGCCATCAGTGACCGGCCGGGGACTCCTAGCACAGATACGCAGTATTTT. It yields the protein CAISDRPGTPSTDTQYF.

This chain connects TRBV7-8 to TRBJ2-5, with TRBD2 matching 7 bases. V shed 7 bases and J 0 bases; nucleotides not matched to a gene: 14. In germline, CDR1 is SGHVS, CDR2 FQNEAQ. This CDR3 spans 17 amino acids. CDR3 in DNA: TGTGCCAGCAACTTCAAGGGCACTAGCGAGTACCAAGAGACCCAGTACTTC. This gives the protein CASNFKGTSEYQETQYF.

This clone occurred once. The V and J genes are TRBV9 and TRBJ2-7; D may be TRBD2 (5 bases). This CDR3 is 14 amino acids long. CDR1 is SGDLS, CDR2 YYNGEE, per germline. Trimming shortened V by 2 bases and J by 1 base, and 10 bases separated the two germline ends. Written as DNA, the CDR3 is TGTGCCAGCAGCGTGGGAGTCCTATCCTACGAGCAGTACTTC. Its translation: CASSVGVLSYEQYF.

The chain is built from TRBV2 and TRBJ2-7; 8 bases are shared with TRBD2. Germline CDR1 and CDR2: SNHLY and FYNNEI. The CDR3 sequence is 15 residues long. V shed 6 bases and J 0 bases; nucleotides not matched to a gene: 7. The CDR3 DNA reads TGTGCCAGCAGCGCCGAGGGACTAGTCTCCTACGAGCAGTACTTC. This encodes CASSAEGLVSYEQYF.

This clone has a single count. This sequence joins TRBV19 and TRBJ1-1; no reliable D call. CDR1 LNHDA and CDR2 SQIVND come from the germline V gene (reference sequence). This CDR3 comprises 13 residues. V dropped 3 bases and J dropped 1 base, with 6 bases sitting between them. The CDR3 coding sequence is TGTGCCAGTAGTATTCTCAGGAACACTGAAGCTTTCTTT. Residues: CASSILRNTEAFF.

This rearrangement joins TRBV7-2 to TRBJ1-5; a possible D gene is TRBD1 (6 bases). Trimming took off 5 bases at V and 1 base at J, with 21 bases between the two ends. Germline CDR1 and CDR2: SGHTA and FQGNSA. The CDR3 runs 18 residues. CDR3 sequence: CASSVRTEKSISNQPQHF. CDR3 DNA: TGTGCCAGCAGCGTCCGGACAGAAAAGAGTATAAGCAATCAGCCCCAGCATTTT.

The rearrangement links TRBV9 to TRBJ2-2; possibly TRBD2 for D (5 bases). This CDR3 region has 13 residues. Germline V lookup: CDR1 SGDLS, CDR2 YYNGEE. V lost 2 bases and J lost 7, with 9 bases in between. CDR3 amino acids: CASSVLEGGELFF. DNA of the CDR3: TGTGCCAGCAGCGTCCTCGAGGGCGGGGAGCTGTTTTTT.

This chain uses TRBV6-5 with TRBJ2-7; D is perhaps TRBD1 (6 bases). CDR3 length: 15 amino acids. V was trimmed by 0 bases and J by 3 bases, leaving 12 bases between them. Germline V gene data show CDR1 as MNHEY and CDR2 as SVGAGI. The CDR3, as DNA: TGTGCCAGCAGTTACTCGGAGACAGGAGACTACGAGCAGTACTTC. It translates to CASSYSETGDYEQYF.

This chain connects TRBV2 to TRBJ2-1, with D possibly being TRBD1 (6 bases). The CDR3 has 15 residues. Germline V gene data show CDR1 as SNHLY and CDR2 as FYNNEI. V lost 4 bases to trimming and J lost 0 bases, with 10 bases between them. The CDR3 DNA reads TGTGCCAGCAGTGGTGACAGGAGCTCCTACAATGAGCAGTTCTTC. Protein product: CASSGDRSSYNEQFF.

This clone was counted once. The V and J genes are TRBV12-5 and TRBJ2-3; possible D gene TRBD2, 5 bases. Trimming cost V 6 bases and J 7 bases, with 11 bases left between them. Germline V CDR1 and CDR2: LGHNT, FRNRAP. The CDR3 runs 12 residues. The DNA of the CDR3 is TGTGCTAGTGGGCCGGGGATCAATACGCAGTATTTT. It yields the protein CASGPGINTQYF. The full variable domain, with the rest looked up from reference TRBV12-5 and TRBJ2-3, is DARVTQTPRHKVTEMGQEVTMRCQPILGHNTVFWYRQTMMQGLELLAYFRNRAPLDDSGMPKDRFSAEMPDATLATLKIQPSEPRDSAVYFCASGPGINTQYFGPGTRLTVL.

The chain carries TRBV2 and TRBJ2-5; 8 bases align to TRBD1. The CDR3 length is 19 residues. Unmatched junction bases numbered 20, after V lost 5 bases and J lost 3 bases. CDR1 and CDR2 from the germline V gene are SNHLY and FYNNEI. CDR3 protein: CASSIDLSGQGSWKETQYF. The CDR3, as DNA: TGTGCCAGCAGTATCGACCTGTCCGGACAGGGAAGTTGGAAAGAGACCCAGTACTTC.

The CDR3: CASSAQGFENTEAFF. CDR3 bases: TGTGCCAGCAGTGCCCAGGGGTTTGAGAACACTGAAGCTTTCTTT. The chain recombines TRBV2 with TRBJ1-1; TRBD1 might be the D (6 bases). This CDR3 region has 15 residues. Germline-derived CDR1 and CDR2 are SNHLY and FYNNEI. The germline V and J ends were trimmed by 4 bases and 1 base, with 13 bases remaining between them.

J is TRBJ2-1 and V is TRBV19, with 7 bases identical to TRBD2. Germline CDR1 and CDR2: LNHDA and SQIVND (reference sequence). CDR3 length equals 14 residues. V dropped 5 bases and J dropped 4; count of bases not matched to a gene: 5. Here the CDR3 reads CASSHASGYNEQFF. The CDR3 coding sequence is TGTGCCAGTAGTCACGCTAGCGGTTACAATGAGCAGTTCTTC.

The rearrangement uses TRBV19 and TRBJ2-1; a weak D match, TRBD2 (5 bases). Trimming took off 5 bases at V and 4 bases at J, with 24 bases between the two ends. The germline gives CDR1 LNHDA, CDR2 SQIVND (reference sequence). The CDR3 is 18 residues long. The CDR3 bases are TGTGCCAGTAGTGTAGGGCCCTTTCCGACTACAAGATACAATGAGCAGTTCTTC. Its protein is CASSVGPFPTTRYNEQFF. The complete variable domain, with remaining parts taken from reference TRBV19 and TRBJ2-1, reads DGGITQSPKYLFRKEGQNVTLSCEQNLNHDAMYWYRQDPGQGLRLIYYSQIVNDFQKGDIAEGYSVSREKKESFPLTVTSAQKNPTAFYLCASSVGPFPTTRYNEQFFGPGTRLTVL.

The chain couples TRBV5-1 to TRBJ1-1; D unclear. Trimming shortened V by 0 bases and J by 1 base, and 7 bases separated the two germline ends. This CDR3 contains 14 residues. The germline V gene encodes CDR1 SGHRS and CDR2 YFSETQ. This CDR3 is CASSLGASNTEAFF. The CDR3 DNA sequence: TGCGCCAGCAGCTTGGGCGCATCGAACACTGAAGCTTTCTTT.

J is TRBJ2-1 and V is TRBV7-9; the D is unclear. V gave up 1 base and J gave up 3 bases, with 10 bases separating them. The CDR3 has 15 amino acids. Germline V gives CDR1 SEHNR, CDR2 FQNEAQ (reference sequence). CDR3: CASSLEGLVYNEQFF. Written as DNA, the CDR3 is TGTGCCAGCAGCTTAGAAGGCCTAGTCTACAATGAGCAGTTCTTC. The full variable domain, its missing parts supplied by reference TRBV7-9 and TRBJ2-1, is DTGVSQNPRHKITKRGQNVTFRCDPISEHNRLYWYRQTLGQGPEFLTYFQNEAQLEKSRLLSDRFSAERPKGSFSTLEIQRTEQGDSAMYLCASSLEGLVYNEQFFGPGTRLTVL.

The chain carries TRBV10-3 and TRBJ2-7, with D unclear. Germline V gene lookup returns CDR1 ENHRY and CDR2 SYGVKD. The V end was cut by 4 bases, the J end by 4 bases, with 11 bases between. The CDR3 totals 13 residues. CDR3 region: CAISAPPGYEQYF. CDR3 DNA: TGTGCCATCAGTGCCCCCCCGGGTTACGAGCAGTACTTC.

This clone was picked up one time. The chain links TRBV7-8 to TRBJ1-2; perhaps TRBD1 as D (6 bases). The CDR3 totals 13 residues. V was clipped by 1 base and J by 4 bases, with 7 bases between them. Germline V lookup: CDR1 SGHVS, CDR2 FQNEAQ. In DNA, the CDR3 is TGTGCCAGCAGCTTAGAGGACAGCTATGGCTACACCTTC. The encoded protein is CASSLEDSYGYTF.